This T cell receptor (beta chain) was sequenced for a study of blood T cell repertoires in COVID-19. Generated by immunoSEQ multiplex PCR, the TCRdb table keeps only in-frame clones and is missing some. The data contain around 150,000 clones, roughly 79% of them singletons. This CDR3 is built from 14 residues. V dropped 1 base and J dropped 7 bases, with 14 bases sitting between them. The germline V gene has CDR1 SGHRS and CDR2 YFSETQ. The TCR was taken from a woman aged 55-75 years with active or convalescent COVID-19. Material for sequencing was peripheral blood. V is TRBV5-1 and J is TRBJ1-2; D gene unclear. The CDR3 DNA sequence: TGCGCCAGCAGCTTGCTGGGCACACCATCTGGCTACACCTTC. Translating gives CASSLLGTPSGYTF.